This T cell receptor beta chain was sequenced during a study of tumor-infiltrating lymphocytes in primary liver carcinoma. The tissue used was unsorted bulk material of about 19-33 mg. RNA and DNA were co-extracted from it with the AllPrep DNA/RNA mini kit. From about 530 ng total RNA, TCR beta cDNA was generated with a primer in the constant region. Three rounds of nested multiplex PCR with slightly modified ARM-PCR produced TCR beta libraries. PCR rounds one and two used TRBV1-TRBV30 forward primers with a C-beta reverse primer for around 9 cycles each. A single record per CDR3 protein comes from TCRdb applying MiXCR to the multiplex PCR reads. The profile shows about 78,000 distinct CDR3 sequences, 60% to 80% of them singletons. V was clipped by 9 bases and J by 5 bases; unmatched bases: 14. Germline CDR1 SGHAT, CDR2 FQDESV (reference sequence). CDR3 length: 16 residues.

Sequenced: liver tumor tissue from sampling region 4. Subset specified: tumor region T4, right-lateral pole. This sequence was found in a man aged 40-50 years with primary liver carcinoma and hepatitis B virus infection. J is TRBJ2-1 and V is TRBV11-1, with 9 positions matching TRBD2. DNA of the CDR3: TGTGCCAGTAGCCTGGGACTAGCAGAAGTTGACAATGAGCAGTTCTTC. Translated, it gives CASSLGLAEVDNEQFF.